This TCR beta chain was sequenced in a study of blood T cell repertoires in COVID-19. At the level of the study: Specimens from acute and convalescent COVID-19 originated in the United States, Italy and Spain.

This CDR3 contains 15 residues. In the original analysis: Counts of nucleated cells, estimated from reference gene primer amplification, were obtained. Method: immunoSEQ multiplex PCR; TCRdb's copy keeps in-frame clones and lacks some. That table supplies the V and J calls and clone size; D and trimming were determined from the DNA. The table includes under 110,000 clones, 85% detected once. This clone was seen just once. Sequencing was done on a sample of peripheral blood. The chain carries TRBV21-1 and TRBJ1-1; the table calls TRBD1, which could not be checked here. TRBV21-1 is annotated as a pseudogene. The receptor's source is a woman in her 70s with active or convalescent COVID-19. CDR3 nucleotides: TGTGCCAGCAATCCTAGACAGGGGTCGAACACTGAAGCTTTCTTT. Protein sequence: CASNPRQGSNTEAFF.